This T cell receptor (beta chain) was profiled in a study of T cell changes during pregnancy in multiple sclerosis. The V and J ends lost 2 bases and 1 base respectively, with 12 bases between them. The CDR3 runs to 15 residues. Germline V gene data show CDR1 as SGHRS and CDR2 as YFSETQ. The method was immunoSEQ multiplex PCR; TCRdb's version includes in-frame clones alone and lacks a portion of them. Found here are tens of thousands of clones, approximately 92% of them singletons; the top ten hold approximately 2%. The chain recombines TRBV5-1 with TRBJ1-1; D remains unclear. This TCR was sampled from a female donor in good health, enrolled as a control in a pregnancy study. The sequencing used peripheral blood, collected in the second trimester of pregnancy. The CDR3 is CASSLHGNKNTEAFF. In nucleotides, the CDR3 is TGCGCCAGCAGCTTACATGGCAACAAGAACACTGAAGCTTTCTTT.